A selection of T cell receptor beta chains follows, all from one sample in a study of cytomegalovirus exposure and HLA in healthy donors. Using immunoSEQ multiplex PCR, the repertoire was profiled, and TCRdb retains in-frame clones only, with some absent. The sample has some 100,000 clones, approximately 71% seen once. Sequences were obtained from PBMCs. Source of these receptors: a man aged 35-49 years in good health and CMV-seronegative. The CDR3 runs from the conserved cysteine through the conserved F or W. D genes are given only for firm matches. Clone size is given for some rows only: seen once, a few or many times, or a class if the clone is expanded.

CASSQGRTTDPSGEKLFF	TGCGCCAGCAGCCAAGGCCGCACAACGGACCCGAGCGGTGAAAAACTGTTTTTT	TRBV4-1	NA	18	NA	TRBJ1-4
CASNVIATQGPLHF	TGTGCCAGCAACGTAATAGCCACTCAGGGTCCCCTCCACTTT	TRBV6-6	NA	14	NA	TRBJ1-6
CASSLTGGGDGYTF	TGTGCCAGCAGCCTCACAGGGGGCGGAGATGGCTACACCTTC	TRBV7-8	TRBD1	14	few	TRBJ1-2
CASSARQEKGYEQYF	TGTGCCAGCAGCGCAAGACAGGAAAAGGGCTACGAGCAGTACTTC	TRBV9	NA	15	NA	TRBJ2-7
CASSPGESGNTIYF	TGTGCCAGCTCACCAGGTGAGTCTGGAAACACCATATATTTT	TRBV18	NA	14	NA	TRBJ1-3
CASSLQGSSYNSPLHF	TGTGCCAGCAGTTTACAGGGGAGCTCCTATAATTCACCCCTCCACTTT	TRBV28	NA	16	NA	TRBJ1-6
CSGGTGGEAFF	TGCAGCGGTGGGACAGGGGGTGAAGCTTTCTTT	TRBV29-1	TRBD1	11	NA	TRBJ1-1
CASGKTGPYEQYF	TGTGCCAGTGGAAAGACAGGGCCCTACGAGCAGTACTTC	TRBV27	TRBD1	13	NA	TRBJ2-7
CASSQDLWGSGEQFF	TGTGCCAGCAGCCAAGATCTATGGGGCTCGGGTGAGCAGTTCTTC	TRBV4-2	NA	15	NA	TRBJ2-1
CASSPVVGRYEQYF	TGCGCCAGCAGCCCCGTGGTGGGGAGATACGAGCAGTACTTC	TRBV5-1	NA	14	once	TRBJ2-7
CASSVGARGGQTQYF	TGTGCCAGCAGCGTAGGGGCCAGGGGAGGGCAGACCCAGTACTTC	TRBV9	NA	15	once	TRBJ2-5
CASGPPGSNEQFF	TGTGCTAGTGGACCCCCGGGTAGCAATGAGCAGTTCTTC	TRBV12-5	NA	13	NA	TRBJ2-1
CASTSTGRNTEAFF	TGTGCCAGCACCTCGACAGGGAGGAACACTGAAGCTTTCTTT	TRBV6-5	TRBD1	14	NA	TRBJ1-1
CASSGTQVNYGYTF	TGTGCCAGCAGTGGGACACAGGTTAACTATGGCTACACCTTC	TRBV6-1	NA	14	NA	TRBJ1-2
CASIGGTTNEKLFF	TGTGCCAGCATTGGGGGCACTACTAATGAAAAACTGTTTTTT	TRBV6-1	NA	14	few	TRBJ1-4
CASSPRVTGELFF	TGTGCCAGTAGTCCCAGGGTAACTGGGGAGCTGTTTTTT	TRBV19	NA	13	NA	TRBJ2-2
CASSLKGQGATGELFF	TGCGCCAGCAGCTTGAAGGGACAGGGAGCCACCGGGGAGCTGTTTTTT	TRBV5-1	TRBD1	16	once	TRBJ2-2
CASSSSGLLGVESSVGYTF	TGTGCCAGCAGTTCCAGTGGGTTATTAGGGGTAGAATCTTCGGTAGGCTACACCTTC	TRBV28	NA	19	NA	TRBJ1-2
CASSLVAGGFETQYF	TGTGCCAGCAGCTTAGTCGCGGGGGGGTTTGAGACCCAGTACTTC	TRBV7-9	TRBD2	15	NA	TRBJ2-5
CASSVLGGSPLHF	TGTGCCAGCAGCGTGCTTGGAGGGTCACCCCTCCACTTT	TRBV7-3	NA	13	few	TRBJ1-6
CASSMGRGETQYF	TGTGCCAGTAGTATGGGGAGGGGGGAGACCCAGTACTTC	TRBV19	NA	13	NA	TRBJ2-5
CASSKNSGGTNTGELFF	TGTGCCAGCAGCAAAAACTCCGGCGGCACGAACACCGGGGAGCTGTTTTTT	TRBV7-8	NA	17	NA	TRBJ2-2
CASSLSPASGGLFSYEQYF	TGTGCCAGCAGCTTATCACCGGCTAGCGGGGGACTTTTCTCCTACGAGCAGTACTTC	TRBV7-9	TRBD2	19	NA	TRBJ2-7
CASSLGDRGNLETQYF	TGTGCCAGCAGCTTAGGGGACAGGGGCAATTTGGAGACCCAGTACTTC	TRBV7-9	TRBD1	16	few	TRBJ2-5
CASSEADTGELFF	TGTGCCAGCAGTGAAGCTGACACCGGGGAGCTGTTTTTT	TRBV6-5	NA	13	few	TRBJ2-2
CASRSRDTSYEQYF	TGTGCCAGTAGAAGCAGGGACACTTCCTACGAGCAGTACTTC	TRBV19	NA	14	NA	TRBJ2-7
CSSSPRGTEAFF	TGTTCCAGCAGCCCTAGAGGGACTGAAGCTTTCTTT	TRBV7-9	NA	12	NA	TRBJ1-1
CASSYRGGYTF	TGTGCCAGCAGTTACAGGGGTGGCTACACCTTC	TRBV28	TRBD1	11	few	TRBJ1-2
CASRRQGVSYNEQFF	TGTGCCAGTAGACGACAGGGCGTCTCCTACAATGAGCAGTTCTTC	TRBV19	TRBD1	15	NA	TRBJ2-1
CASSKLGGSTDTQYF	TGTGCCAGCAGCAAACTCGGGGGGTCCACAGATACGCAGTATTTT	TRBV27	TRBD2	15	few	TRBJ2-3
CASSLARREETQYF	TGTGCCAGCAGCTTGGCTCGGCGGGAAGAGACCCAGTACTTC	TRBV5-4	NA	14	NA	TRBJ2-5
CASSSSLAGPPDTQYF	TGTGCCAGCAGCTCCTCACTAGCGGGGCCCCCAGATACGCAGTATTTT	TRBV7-9	TRBD2	16	NA	TRBJ2-3
CASSHPAGFRPFF	TGTGCCAGCAGCCACCCGGCAGGGTTCAGACCTTTCTTT	TRBV7-9	NA	13	NA	TRBJ1-1
CASSSTREGYTF	TGTGCCAGCAGTTCTACTCGAGAGGGCTACACCTTC	TRBV6-5	NA	12	NA	TRBJ1-2
CASSPPTGGSSEQYF	TGTGCCAGCTCACCCCCGACAGGGGGTAGTTCCGAGCAGTACTTC	TRBV18	TRBD1	15	few	TRBJ2-7
CASSEAWTGVLHF	TGTGCCAGCAGTGAAGCGTGGACAGGGGTCCTCCACTTT	TRBV6-1	TRBD1	13	many	TRBJ1-6
CAWSPGDGTEAFF	TGTGCCTGGAGTCCAGGGGATGGGACTGAAGCTTTCTTT	TRBV30	NA	13	NA	TRBJ1-1
CASSGVGTSGHNEQFF	TGTGCCAGCAGCGGGGTAGGGACTAGCGGACATAATGAGCAGTTCTTC	TRBV9	TRBD2	16	NA	TRBJ2-1
CASSYSTGVQEQYF	TGTGCCAGCAGTTACTCGACAGGGGTTCAAGAGCAGTACTTC	TRBV6-5	TRBD1	14	NA	TRBJ2-7
CASSSQGVSYNEQFF	TGTGCCAGCAGCTCCCAGGGGGTCTCCTACAATGAGCAGTTCTTC	TRBV11-3	TRBD1	15	NA	TRBJ2-1
CAWSLGGNSEKLFF	TGTGCCTGGAGTTTGGGGGGGAATAGTGAAAAACTGTTTTTT	TRBV30	NA	14	NA	TRBJ1-4
CASSFPGGGGYTF	TGTGCCAGCAGTTTCCCAGGGGGCGGAGGCTACACCTTC	TRBV6-5	TRBD1	13	NA	TRBJ1-2
CASSVGTGDYEQYF	TGTGCCAGCAGCGTAGGGACAGGGGACTACGAGCAGTACTTC	TRBV9	TRBD1	14	few	TRBJ2-7
CSGQAGGRGTEAFF	TGCAGCGGTCAGGCAGGGGGCCGGGGCACTGAAGCTTTCTTT	TRBV29-1	TRBD1	14	NA	TRBJ1-1